This TCR beta chain is drawn from a study of shared clonotypes between healthy human individuals. The wider study: Each donor had three CD4 naive, three CD4 memory, two CD8 naive and one CD8 memory plate. Broader study findings: A generally larger estimated richness was seen in naive subsets than in memory subsets. A reduction in generation probabilities was seen for non-shared clonotypes relative to those shared by all four donors.

Points on this clone: Its antigen is not identified. Other DNA sequences in the sample encode the same CDR3.

Clones were read by immunoSEQ multiplex PCR, and TCRdb kept only the in-frame ones, dropping some. Among over 950,000 clones listed, about 80% were seen once. The CDR3 covers 11 residues. Germline V lookup: CDR1 SNHLY, CDR2 FYNNEI. V was shortened by 3 bases and J by 5 bases, with 2 bases between the two germline ends. This TCR derives from a man between 18 and 29 years old in good health. Some clones in this sample may be carry-over from other donors' samples. This chain links TRBV2 with TRBJ2-1, with D hard to call. Sequencing input: memory CD4+ T cells from PBMCs. The subset denotes: CD45RA-negative fraction. The CDR3 nucleotides read TGTGCCAGCAGTGAGCACAATGAGCAGTTCTTC. Translated, it gives CASSEHNEQFF.